These 7 T cell receptor beta chains originate from one sample sequenced in a study of control samples from healthy donors and cancer patients. Only in-frame clones appear in the TCRdb table, and some are missing; sequencing was by immunoSEQ multiplex PCR. The data hold around 100,000 clones, with about 90% observed a single time. Sequencing input: blood. The source of these receptors is a woman under 30 in good health.

This sequence joins TRBV29-1 and TRBJ2-2, with 12 nucleotides matching TRBD1. The CDR3 runs to 17 residues. The germline CDR1 and CDR2 sequences are SQVTM and ANQGSEA. V gave up 3 bases and J gave up 3 bases; unmatched junction bases: 8. The CDR3 is CSVEGQGAFWDTGELFF. In DNA, the CDR3 is TGCAGCGTTGAGGGACAGGGGGCTTTCTGGGACACCGGGGAGCTGTTTTTT.

This chain connects TRBV4-3 to TRBJ2-1, with 10 bases identical to TRBD2. This CDR3 contains 16 residues. V shed 0 bases and J 2 bases; nucleotides not matched to a gene: 1. Germline V CDR1 and CDR2: LGHNA, YSLEER. This CDR3 is CASSQDLAGAYNEQFF. The CDR3 DNA is TGCGCCAGCAGCCAAGACCTAGCGGGGGCCTACAATGAGCAGTTCTTC.

The rearrangement uses TRBV19 and TRBJ2-1; TRBD1 agrees at 10 bases. The CDR3 totals 13 residues. Looked up from germline, CDR1 is LNHDA and CDR2 is SQIVND (reference sequence). Trimming cost V 4 bases and J 9 bases; bases outside gene matches: 3. The CDR3 DNA sequence: TGTGCCAGTAGTAAGACAGGGGGCCGTGAGCAGTTCTTC. Protein sequence: CASSKTGGREQFF.

This clone was seen a handful of times. The gene calls are TRBV11-2 and TRBJ2-7, with D hard to call. The CDR3 runs to 15 residues. Trimming stripped 5 bases from V and 3 bases from J, with 17 bases between. CDR1 and CDR2 (germline): SGHAT, FQNNGV. The CDR3 spells CASSLDHTPHYEQYF. The CDR3 DNA reads TGTGCCAGCAGCCTCGACCACACTCCCCACTACGAGCAGTACTTC.

The chain joins TRBV6-5 to TRBJ1-2; TRBD1 aligns across 9 bases. Trimming took 11 bases from V and 1 from J; bases not matched to a gene: 8. The germline V gene has CDR1 MNHEY and CDR2 SVGAGI. The CDR3 runs to 14 residues. Here the CDR3 reads CAGSGQGINYGYTF. The CDR3 DNA is TGTGCCGGGTCGGGACAGGGAATTAACTATGGCTACACCTTC.

This clone was detected only once. The chain joins TRBV12-3 or TRBV12-4 to TRBJ1-1; D is unclear. There are 13 residues in the CDR3. Deletions cut 6 bases from V and 5 bases from J, with 13 bases between. CDR3 protein: CASSYPLGTEAFF. CDR3 bases: TGTGCCAGCAGCTACCCCCTGGGGACTGAAGCTTTCTTT.

CDR3 protein: CAWSVAGNTEAFF. In DNA form, the CDR3 reads TGTGCCTGGAGTGTCGCAGGGAACACTGAAGCTTTCTTT. V gene TRBV30 combines with J gene TRBJ1-1; D not resolved. Trimming removed 0 bases at V and 1 base at J, with 6 bases between. The CDR3 is made up of 13 amino acids. Germline V gene lookup returns CDR1 GTSNPN and CDR2 SVGIG (reference sequence).